This paragraph covers one T cell receptor beta chain sequence. The CDR3 contains 15 residues. V shed 1 base, J shed 5 bases, and the junction held 3 bases outside the gene matches. Germline CDR1 and CDR2: SGHAT and FQNNGV. The data are from a study of blood T cell repertoires in COVID-19. In the study overall: Specimens from acute and convalescent COVID-19 originated in the United States, Italy and Spain. In each case, the material was cDNA or gDNA derived from T cells, B-cell-depleted T cells, or PBMCs.

In the original processing: Nucleated cell number was recorded as an estimate derived from reference gene primer amplification. The protocol was immunoSEQ multiplex PCR, while the TCRdb copy is restricted to in-frame clones and leaves out a portion. V and J calls and clone size come straight from that table; D and trimming were deduced from the DNA. The sample has fewer than 200,000 clones, 82% seen once. The rearrangement joins TRBV11-2 to TRBJ2-2; TRBD2 matches 8 bases. This receptor was obtained from a woman in her 70s with acute or convalescent COVID-19. Sequencing was carried out using peripheral blood. This CDR3 reads CASSLGAGDTGELFF. The CDR3 DNA reads TGTGCCAGCAGCTTAGGAGCGGGAGATACCGGGGAGCTGTTTTTT.